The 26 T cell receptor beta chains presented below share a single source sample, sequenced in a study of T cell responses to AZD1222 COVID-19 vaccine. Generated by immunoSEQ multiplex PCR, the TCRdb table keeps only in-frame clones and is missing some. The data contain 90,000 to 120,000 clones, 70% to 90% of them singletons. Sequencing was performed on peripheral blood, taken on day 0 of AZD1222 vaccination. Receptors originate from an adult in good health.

The CDR3 DNA sequence: TGCAGCGGGGGGGGCCTACAGAGTGAAGCTTTCTTT. As protein: CSGGGLQSEAFF. The chain employs TRBV29-1 and TRBJ1-1; D perhaps matches TRBD1 (6 bases). Trimming removed 7 bases from V and 7 bases from J, with 16 bases in between. Germline V gene lookup returns CDR1 SQVTM and CDR2 ANQGSEA. The CDR3 extends over 12 amino acids.

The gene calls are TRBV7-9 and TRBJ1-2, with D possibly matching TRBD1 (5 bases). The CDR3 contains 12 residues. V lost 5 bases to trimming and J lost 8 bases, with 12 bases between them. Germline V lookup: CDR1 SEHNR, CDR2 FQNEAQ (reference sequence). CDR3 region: CASSGLGTGYTF. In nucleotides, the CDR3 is TGTGCCAGCAGCGGCTTGGGGACGGGCTACACCTTC.

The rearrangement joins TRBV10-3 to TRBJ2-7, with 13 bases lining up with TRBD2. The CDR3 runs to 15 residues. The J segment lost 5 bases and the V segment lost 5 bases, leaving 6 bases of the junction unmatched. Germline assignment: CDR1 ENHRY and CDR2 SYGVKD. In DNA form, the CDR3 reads TGTGCCATCAGTTACGGGACTAGCGGGGCAAACGAGCAGTACTTC. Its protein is CAISYGTSGANEQYF.

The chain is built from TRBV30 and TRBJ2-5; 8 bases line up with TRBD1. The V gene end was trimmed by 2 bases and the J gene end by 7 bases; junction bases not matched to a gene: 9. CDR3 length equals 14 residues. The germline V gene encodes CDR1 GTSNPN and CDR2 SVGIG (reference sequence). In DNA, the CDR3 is TGTGCCTGGAGTAGCAGGGGGCTGCAGGGGACCCAGTACTTC. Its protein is CAWSSRGLQGTQYF.

The DNA of the CDR3 is TGTGCCAGCAGTCCAGACAGTAACTATGGCTACACCTTC. It specifies CASSPDSNYGYTF. The V gene is TRBV28, the J gene TRBJ1-2; the D gene is possibly TRBD1 (5 bases). The ends were cut back, 5 bases at V and 1 base at J, with 8 bases in the middle. The CDR3 is 13 amino acids. From germline, CDR1 is MDHEN and CDR2 SYDVKM.

CDR3 bases: TGCAGCGTTAATTGGGATGGCACTGAAGCTTTCTTT. Its protein is CSVNWDGTEAFF. This chain joins TRBV29-1 and TRBJ1-1, with D hard to call. The CDR3 extends over 12 amino acids. CDR1 and CDR2 from the germline V gene are SQVTM and ANQGSEA. V lost 5 bases to trimming and J lost 4 bases, with 11 bases between them. The variable domain in full, with the rest retrieved from reference TRBV29-1 and TRBJ1-1, is SAVISQKPSRDICQRGTSLTIQCQVDSQVTMMFWYRQQPGQSLTLIATANQGSEATYESGFVIDKFPISRPNLTFSTLTVSNMSPEDSSIYLCSVNWDGTEAFFGQGTRLTVV.

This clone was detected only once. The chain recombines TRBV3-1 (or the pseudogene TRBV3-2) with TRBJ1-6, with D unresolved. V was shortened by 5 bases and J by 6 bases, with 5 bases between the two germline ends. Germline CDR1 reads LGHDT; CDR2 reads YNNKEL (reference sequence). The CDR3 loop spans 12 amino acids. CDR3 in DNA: TGTGCCAGCAGCGGCGGTAATTCACCCCTCCACTTT. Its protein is CASSGGNSPLHF.

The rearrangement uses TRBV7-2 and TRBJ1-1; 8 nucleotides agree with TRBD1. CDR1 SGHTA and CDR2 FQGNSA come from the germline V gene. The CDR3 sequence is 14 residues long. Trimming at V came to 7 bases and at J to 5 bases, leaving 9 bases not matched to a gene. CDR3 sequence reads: CASTRTGRVTEAFF. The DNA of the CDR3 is TGTGCCAGCACCCGGACAGGGAGGGTTACTGAAGCTTTCTTT. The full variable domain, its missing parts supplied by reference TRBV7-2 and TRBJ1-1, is GAGVSQSPSNKVTEKGKDVELRCDPISGHTALYWYRQSLGQGLEFLIYFQGNSAPDKSGLPSDRFSAERTGGSVSTLTIQRTQQEDSAVYLCASTRTGRVTEAFFGQGTRLTVV.

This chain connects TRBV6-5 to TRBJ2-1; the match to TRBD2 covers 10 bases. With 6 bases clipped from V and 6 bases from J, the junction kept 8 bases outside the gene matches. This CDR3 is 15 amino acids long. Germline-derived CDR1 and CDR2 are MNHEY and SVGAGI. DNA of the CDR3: TGTGCCAGCAGGAGAGCGGGGGGGCCCGCCAATGAGCAGTTCTTC. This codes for CASRRAGGPANEQFF.

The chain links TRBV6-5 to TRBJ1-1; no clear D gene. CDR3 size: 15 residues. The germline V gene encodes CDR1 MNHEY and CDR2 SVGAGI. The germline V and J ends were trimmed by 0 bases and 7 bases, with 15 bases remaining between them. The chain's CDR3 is CASSYSAPIWGEAFF. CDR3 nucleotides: TGTGCCAGCAGTTACTCGGCTCCCATATGGGGTGAAGCTTTCTTT.

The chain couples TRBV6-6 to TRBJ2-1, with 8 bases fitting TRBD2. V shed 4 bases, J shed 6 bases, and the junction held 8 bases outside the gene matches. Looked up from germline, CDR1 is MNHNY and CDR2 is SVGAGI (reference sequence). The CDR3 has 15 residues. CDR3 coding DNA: TGTGCCAGCAGTTTCCCGGGGGGGAATGGCAATGAGCAGTTCTTC. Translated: CASSFPGGNGNEQFF.

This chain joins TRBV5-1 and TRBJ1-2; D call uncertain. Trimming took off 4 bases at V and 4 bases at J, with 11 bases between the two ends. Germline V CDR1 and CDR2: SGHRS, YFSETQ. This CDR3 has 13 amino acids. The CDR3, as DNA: TGCGCCAGCAGCCTTGACGGACTCTATGGCTACACCTTC. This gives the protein CASSLDGLYGYTF.

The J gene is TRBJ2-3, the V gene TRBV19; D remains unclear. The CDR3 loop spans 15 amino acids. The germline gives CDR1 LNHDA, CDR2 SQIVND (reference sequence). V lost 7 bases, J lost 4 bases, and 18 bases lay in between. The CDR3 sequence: CASTTDLGISDTQYF. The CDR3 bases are TGTGCCAGTACCACCGACTTGGGGATCTCAGATACGCAGTATTTT. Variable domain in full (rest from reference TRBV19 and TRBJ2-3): DGGITQSPKYLFRKEGQNVTLSCEQNLNHDAMYWYRQDPGQGLRLIYYSQIVNDFQKGDIAEGYSVSREKKESFPLTVTSAQKNPTAFYLCASTTDLGISDTQYFGPGTRLTVL.

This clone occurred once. The CDR3 sequence is CASSPRGDRGYGYTF. The CDR3 DNA is TGTGCCAGCAGCCCCCGCGGGGACAGAGGATATGGCTACACCTTC. The chain uses TRBV5-4 and TRBJ1-2; 7 nucleotides agree with TRBD1. The germline CDR1 and CDR2 sequences are SGHNT and YYREEE (reference sequence). The CDR3 spans 15 residues. Trimming removed 4 bases from V and 5 bases from J; junction bases left unmatched: 11. The complete variable domain, with remaining parts taken from reference TRBV5-4 and TRBJ1-2, reads ETGVTQSPTHLIKTRGQQVTLRCSSQSGHNTVSWYQQALGQGPQFIFQYYREEENGRGNFPPRFSGLQFPNYSSELNVNALELDDSALYLCASSPRGDRGYGYTFGSGTRLTVV.

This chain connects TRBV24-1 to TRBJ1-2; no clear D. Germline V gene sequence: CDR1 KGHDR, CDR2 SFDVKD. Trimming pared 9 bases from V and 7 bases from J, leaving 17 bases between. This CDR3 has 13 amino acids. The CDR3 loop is CATSPFEGGGYTF. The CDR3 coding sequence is TGTGCCACCTCTCCTTTTGAGGGTGGTGGCTACACCTTC.

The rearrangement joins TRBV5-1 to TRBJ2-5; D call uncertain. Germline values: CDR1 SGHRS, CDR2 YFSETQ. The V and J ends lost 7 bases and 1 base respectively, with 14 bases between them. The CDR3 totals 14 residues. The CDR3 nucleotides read TGCGCCAGCCAACCCGGTCGGGCCCAAGAGACCCAGTACTTC. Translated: CASQPGRAQETQYF.

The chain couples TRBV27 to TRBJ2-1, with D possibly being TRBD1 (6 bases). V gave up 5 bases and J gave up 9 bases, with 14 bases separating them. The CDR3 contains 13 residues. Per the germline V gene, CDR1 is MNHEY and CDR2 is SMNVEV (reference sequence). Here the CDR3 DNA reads TGTGCCAGCAGTCACTCAACAGGGAGTGAGCAGTTCTTC. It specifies CASSHSTGSEQFF.

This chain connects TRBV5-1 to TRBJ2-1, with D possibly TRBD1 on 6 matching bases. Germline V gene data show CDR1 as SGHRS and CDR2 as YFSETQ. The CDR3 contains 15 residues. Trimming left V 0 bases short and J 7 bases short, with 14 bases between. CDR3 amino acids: CASSLVGQGKNEQFF. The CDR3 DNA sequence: TGCGCCAGCAGCTTGGTGGGTCAGGGGAAAAATGAGCAGTTCTTC.

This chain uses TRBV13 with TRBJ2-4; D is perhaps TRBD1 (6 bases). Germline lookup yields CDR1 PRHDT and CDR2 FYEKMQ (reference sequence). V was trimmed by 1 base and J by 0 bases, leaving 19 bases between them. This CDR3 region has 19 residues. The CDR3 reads CASSLESFSAGEAKNIQYF. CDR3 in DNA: TGTGCCAGCAGCTTAGAAAGCTTCTCGGCAGGGGAAGCCAAAAACATTCAGTACTTC.

The CDR3 DNA sequence: TGTGCCAGCAGAACCCCCCTCTCACCCCTCCACTTT. Translated: CASRTPLSPLHF. The J gene is TRBJ1-6, the V gene TRBV3-1 (or the pseudogene TRBV3-2); D is uncertain. V was cut by 6 bases and J by 10 bases, with 10 bases left in between. This CDR3 contains 12 residues. Germline V gene data show CDR1 as LGHDT and CDR2 as YNNKEL (reference sequence).

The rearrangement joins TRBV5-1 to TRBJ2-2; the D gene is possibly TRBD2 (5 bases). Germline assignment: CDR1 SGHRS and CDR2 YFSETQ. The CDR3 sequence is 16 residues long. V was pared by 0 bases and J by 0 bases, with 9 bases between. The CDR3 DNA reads TGCGCCAGCAGCTTGGAAAGGACTTCGAACACCGGGGAGCTGTTTTTT. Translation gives CASSLERTSNTGELFF.

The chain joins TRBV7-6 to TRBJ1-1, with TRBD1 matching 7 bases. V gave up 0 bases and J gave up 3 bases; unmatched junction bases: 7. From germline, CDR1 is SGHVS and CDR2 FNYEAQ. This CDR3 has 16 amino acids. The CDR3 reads CASSLAGGAGDTEAFF. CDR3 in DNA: TGTGCCAGCAGCTTAGCAGGGGGCGCCGGGGACACTGAAGCTTTCTTT. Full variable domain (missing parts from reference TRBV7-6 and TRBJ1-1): GAGVSQSPRYKVTKRGQDVALRCDPISGHVSLYWYRQALGQGPEFLTYFNYEAQQDKSGLPNDRFSAERPEGSISTLTIQRTEQRDSAMYRCASSLAGGAGDTEAFFGQGTRLTVV.

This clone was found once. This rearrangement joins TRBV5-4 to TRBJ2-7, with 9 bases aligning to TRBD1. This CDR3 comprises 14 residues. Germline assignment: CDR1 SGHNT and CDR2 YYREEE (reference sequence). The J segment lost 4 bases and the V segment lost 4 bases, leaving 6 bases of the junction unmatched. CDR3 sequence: CASSTGTGWYEQYF. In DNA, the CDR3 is TGTGCCAGCAGCACCGGGACAGGGTGGTACGAGCAGTACTTC.

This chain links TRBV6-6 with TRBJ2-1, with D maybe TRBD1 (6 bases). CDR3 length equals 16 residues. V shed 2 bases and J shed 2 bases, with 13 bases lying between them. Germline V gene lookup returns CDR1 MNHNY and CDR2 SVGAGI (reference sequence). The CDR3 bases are TGTGCCAGCAGTTACGAGTCAGGGGTTCCCTACAATGAGCAGTTCTTC. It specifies CASSYESGVPYNEQFF.

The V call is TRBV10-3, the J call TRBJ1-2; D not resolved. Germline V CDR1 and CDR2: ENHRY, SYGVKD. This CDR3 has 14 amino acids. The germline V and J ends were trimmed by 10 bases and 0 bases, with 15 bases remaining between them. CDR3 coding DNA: TGTGCCACCTCCCCCGGGGAGACTAACTATGGCTACACCTTC. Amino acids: CATSPGETNYGYTF.

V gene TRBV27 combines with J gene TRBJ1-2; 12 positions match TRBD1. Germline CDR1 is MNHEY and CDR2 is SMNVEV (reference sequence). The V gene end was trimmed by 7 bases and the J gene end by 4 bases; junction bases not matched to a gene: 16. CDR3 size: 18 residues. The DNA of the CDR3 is TGTGCCAGCATCCCCTCCGGGACAGGGGGCACCCCTGGCTATGGCTACACCTTC. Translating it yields CASIPSGTGGTPGYGYTF.